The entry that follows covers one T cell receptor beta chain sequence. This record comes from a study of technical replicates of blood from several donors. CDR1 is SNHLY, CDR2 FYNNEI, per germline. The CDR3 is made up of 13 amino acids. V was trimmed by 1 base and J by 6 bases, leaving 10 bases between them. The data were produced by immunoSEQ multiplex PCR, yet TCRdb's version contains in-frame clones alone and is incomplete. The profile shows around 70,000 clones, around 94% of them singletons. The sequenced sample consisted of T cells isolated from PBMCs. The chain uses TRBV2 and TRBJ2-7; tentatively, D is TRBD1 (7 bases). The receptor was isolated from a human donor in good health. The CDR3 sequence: CASSEGQGLEQYF. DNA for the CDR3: TGTGCCAGCAGTGAAGGACAGGGACTCGAGCAGTACTTC.